Following are 18 T cell receptor beta chains from one sample sequenced in a study of tissue T cells after allogeneic stem cell transplantation. Time point in this sample: mouse harvest day 7 after allogeneic transplant. Tail vein injection delivered 10^7 T-cell-depleted bone marrow cells and 10^6 splenic CD5+ T cells. The data were produced by immunoSEQ multiplex PCR, yet TCRdb's version contains in-frame clones alone and is incomplete. The table records 9,900 or so clones, less than 45% of them present only once. The sample consisted of skin. These receptors all come from a female BALB/c mouse given C57BL/6 T cells with graft-versus-host disease after an allogeneic hematopoietic cell transplant.

Regarding this clone: Gene names denote mouse genes. The sequence runs out 1 residue before the end of the CDR3; the remainder is reconstructed from the germline J gene. This chain links TRBV2 with TRBJ2-1, with 11 nucleotides matching TRBD2. This CDR3 is built from 15 residues. V trimming: 4 bases; J trimming: 5 bases; junction bases outside the gene matches: 4. Germline V gene lookup returns CDR1 LGHNA and CDR2 YSYQKL. The part of the CDR3 DNA that was read is TGTGCCAGCAGCCTCCCGGGACTGGGGGATGCTGAGCAGTTC. Its translation is CASSLPGLGDAEQF. Given in full, the CDR3 is CASSLPGLGDAEQFF.

With regard to this clone: The genes are named according to mouse. The CDR3 end falls 1 residue outside the read, so it is completed with the germline J gene. The chain combines TRBV5 with TRBJ2-4, with D possibly TRBD1 on 6 matching bases. V was trimmed by 1 base and J by 5 bases, leaving 7 bases between them. Germline CDR1 reads LGHNA; CDR2 reads YNLKQL (reference sequence). The length of the CDR3 is 13 residues. CDR3 loop: CASSQGGGNTLYF. Partial CDR3 DNA: TGTGCCAGCAGCCAAGGAGGGGGAAACACCTTGTAC.

With respect to this clone: All gene names here are mouse names. The DNA ends 1 residue before the CDR3 does, and the rest of the CDR3 is filled in from the germline J gene. The chain combines TRBV12-1 with TRBJ2-5, with D possibly being TRBD2 (5 bases). With 0 bases removed from V and 4 bases from J, the gap between germline ends came to 7 bases. CDR1 is SGHSN, CDR2 HYEKVE, per germline. The CDR3 length is 13 residues. Partial CDR3 DNA: TGTGCCAGCTCTCTCGCTGGGAAAGACACCCAGTAC. This gives the protein CASSLAGKDTQY. In full, the CDR3 reads CASSLAGKDTQYF.

The table lists this clone with a few counts. Gene names denote mouse genes. The DNA read from the CDR3 is TGTGCCAGCAGGAGAACTGGGGGGAGTGCAGAAACGCTGTAT. Its protein is CASRRTGGSAETLY. The full CDR3 protein reads CASRRTGGSAETLYF. The chain employs TRBV26 and TRBJ2-3, with 9 bases fitting TRBD2. The CDR3 end lies 1 residue beyond the end of the read and is filled in from the germline J gene. Germline loops: CDR1 KGHPV, CDR2 FQNQEV (reference sequence). The V segment lost 6 bases and the J segment 0 bases; nucleotides outside the gene matches: 4. The length of the CDR3 is 15 residues.

This clone is categorized as medium-sized. These gene names are mouse names. The read ends 1 residue shy of where the CDR3 ends; the end is completed using the germline J gene. This chain uses TRBV17 with TRBJ2-4; D call uncertain. Per germline, CDR1 MNHDT and CDR2 YYDKIL. Trimming left V 5 bases short and J 4 bases short, with 7 bases between. CDR3 size: 12 residues. The CDR3 reads CASSFKENTLYF. The sequenced CDR3 bases are TGTGCTAGCAGTTTCAAGGAAAACACCTTGTAC. The whole variable domain, remainder taken from reference TRBV17 and TRBJ2-4, is DTTVKQNPRYKLARVGKPVNLICSQTMNHDTMYWYQKKPNQAPKLLLFYYDKILNREADTFEKFQSSRPNNSFCSLYIGSAGLEYSAMYLCASSFKENTLYFGAGTRLSVL.

Turning to this clone: The gene names here belong to mouse. The CDR3 is cut off 1 residue early in the read; its end comes from the germline J gene. V gene TRBV26 combines with J gene TRBJ2-5; 8 bases line up with TRBD1. V lost 4 bases, J lost 6 bases, and 3 bases stayed unmatched. This CDR3 comprises 13 residues. Germline CDR1 and CDR2: KGHPV and FQNQEV (reference sequence). CDR3 sequence reads: CASSPTGGDTQYF. CDR3 DNA, as far as it was read: TGTGCCAGCAGTCCCACAGGGGGGGACACCCAGTAC.

As to this clone: Any gene name here is a mouse gene name. The CDR3 end lies 1 residue beyond the end of the read and is filled in from the germline J gene. The chain joins TRBV1 to TRBJ2-3; 10 nucleotides match TRBD2. With V trimmed by 3 bases and J by 6 bases, 3 bases remained unmatched. The CDR3 length is 14 residues. Germline V gives CDR1 NSQYPW, CDR2 LRSPGD (reference sequence). The part of the CDR3 DNA that was read is TGCACCTGCAGTGCGGACTGGGGGAAGGAAACGCTGTAT. It encodes CTCSADWGKETLY. In full, the CDR3 reads CTCSADWGKETLYF.

Remarks on this clone: The genes and germline here are from mouse. The read stops 1 residue short of the end of the CDR3; the missing end is completed from the germline J gene. V and J are TRBV23 and TRBJ1-3; the table's D call TRBD1 went unverified against the DNA. CDR1 and CDR2 from the germline V gene are KGHTA and FQNQQP. The CDR3 contains 15 residues. CDR3 DNA, as far as it was read: TGCTCCAGCAGCCCTTCGACAGGGCCTGGAAATACGCTCTAT. This translates into CSSSPSTGPGNTLY. The full CDR3 sequence reads CSSSPSTGPGNTLYF.

With regard to this clone: The gene symbols are mouse symbols. The observed sequence ends 1 residue before the CDR3 terminus, with the missing tail filled in from the germline J gene. This same CDR3 is encoded by further DNA sequences in the sample. The chain uses TRBV26 and TRBJ2-7; 10 nucleotides line up with TRBD1. After removal of 4 bases from V and 0 bases from J, the junction contained 3 bases not matched to a gene. From germline, CDR1 is KGHPV and CDR2 FQNQEV (reference sequence). The CDR3 is 15 residues long. This chain's CDR3 is CASSRTGGSSYEQYF. The part of the CDR3 DNA that was read is TGTGCCAGCAGTCGGACAGGGGGGAGCTCCTATGAACAGTAC.

About this clone itself: The genes are named according to mouse. From the germline J gene comes the end of the CDR3, since the read stops 1 residue before it. The genes are TRBV16 and TRBJ1-3; 7 nucleotides line up with TRBD1. The length of the CDR3 is 14 residues. CDR1 and CDR2 (germline): SGHSA, FRNQAP. With V trimmed by 6 bases and J by 5 bases, 7 bases remained unmatched. CDR3 bases read: TGTGCAAGCAGACAGGGGACTTCGAGAAATACGCTCTAT. Protein product: CASRQGTSRNTLY. The full CDR3 is CASRQGTSRNTLYF.

Regarding this clone: Genes here carry mouse names. The CDR3 extends 1 residue past the end of the read, so its final part is completed from the germline J gene. The chain joins TRBV26 to TRBJ2-5, with unresolved D. Looked up from germline, CDR1 is KGHPV and CDR2 is FQNQEV (reference sequence). The CDR3 length is 12 residues. Deletions cut 2 bases from V and 5 bases from J, with 5 bases between. The CDR3: CASSLEGDTQYF. CDR3 bases read: TGTGCCAGCAGTCTGGAGGGAGACACCCAGTAC. Variable domain in full (rest from reference TRBV26 and TRBJ2-5): NSKVIQTPRYLVKGQGQKAKMRCIPEKGHPVVFWYQQNKNNEFKFLINFQNQEVLQQIDMTEKRFSAECPSNSPCSLEIQSSEAGDSALYLCASSLEGDTQYFGPGTRLLVL.

As for this clone: The gene names given are mouse names. The read halts 1 residue ahead of the CDR3 end, with the missing end drawn from the germline J gene. This sequence joins TRBV26 and TRBJ1-6; a weak D match, TRBD1 (6 bases). TRBJ1-6 qualifies as an ORF whose function is uncertain. Trimming stripped 1 base from V and 7 bases from J, with 8 bases between. The CDR3 covers 14 residues. From germline, CDR1 is KGHPV and CDR2 FQNQEV (reference sequence). The CDR3 bases that were read are TGTGCCAGCAGTCTGTGGGGGCTAAATTCGCCCCTCTAC. Translation: CASSLWGLNSPLY. The whole CDR3 reads CASSLWGLNSPLYF.

Concerning this clone itself: Mouse gene names apply. The read terminates 1 residue ahead of where the CDR3 ends, so the germline J gene completes it. The V gene is TRBV13-1, the J gene TRBJ1-1; D gene uncertain. Germline-derived CDR1 and CDR2 are NSHNY and SYGAGN. Between the trimmed V and J ends, which lost 0 bases and 1 base, there was a span of 7 bases. The CDR3 has 14 amino acids. The part of the CDR3 DNA that was read is TGTGCCAGCAGTGATGCGGGCAGAAACACAGAAGTCTTC. Its translation: CASSDAGRNTEVF. The entire CDR3 protein reads CASSDAGRNTEVFF.

In the case of this clone: Mouse germline and gene names are used. The observed sequence ends 1 residue before the CDR3 terminus, with the missing tail filled in from the germline J gene. The V call is TRBV16, the J call TRBJ2-4; 8 bases match TRBD2. Germline CDR1 SGHSA, CDR2 FRNQAP. The CDR3 has 15 residues. J was trimmed by 5 bases and V by 0 bases; bases with no gene match: 4. The CDR3 bases that were read are TGTGCAAGCAGCTTAGATGGGGGGGTCCGAAACACCTTGTAC. It specifies CASSLDGGVRNTLY. The entire CDR3 protein is CASSLDGGVRNTLYF.

With regard to this clone: Gene names are mouse gene names. The CDR3 end is not reached by the read, which stops 1 residue before it; the germline J gene fills it in. The V gene is TRBV13-3, the J gene TRBJ2-1; D not resolved. This CDR3 contains 15 residues. Trimming left V 0 bases short and J 0 bases short, with 7 bases between. CDR1 is NNHDY and CDR2 is SYVADS in the germline V gene. The CDR3 protein is CASSDVSHNYAEQFF. The CDR3 bases that were read are TGTGCCAGCAGTGATGTCTCACATAACTATGCTGAGCAGTTC.

Remarks on this clone: Genes and germline come from the mouse. The read terminates 1 residue ahead of where the CDR3 ends, so the germline J gene completes it. The chain is built from TRBV26 and TRBJ1-6, with D unclear. TRBJ1-6 is flagged as an ORF with uncertain function. Trimming stripped 2 bases from V and 3 bases from J, with 5 bases between. The CDR3 totals 14 residues. Germline V gene sequence: CDR1 KGHPV, CDR2 FQNQEV (reference sequence). The chain's CDR3 is CASSLGSYNSPLYF. Incomplete CDR3 DNA: TGTGCCAGCAGTCTGGGCAGCTATAATTCGCCCCTCTAC.

Notes on this clone: Gene and germline names: mouse. The read ends 1 residue early relative to the CDR3; the germline J gene fills the gap. J is TRBJ1-6 and V is TRBV23; the table calls TRBD1, which could not be checked here. TRBJ1-6 is designated an ORF whose function remains uncertain. Per germline, CDR1 KGHTA and CDR2 FQNQQP. This CDR3 is 17 amino acids long. CDR3 DNA, as far as it was read: TGCTCCAGCAGTAAGGGACAGGCGTTTTCCTATAATTCGCCCCTCTAC. It is translated as CSSSKGQAFSYNSPLY. The complete CDR3 reads CSSSKGQAFSYNSPLYF.

Turning to this clone: Germline and genes: mouse. Read sequence stops 1 residue before the CDR3 end, and the germline J gene provides the missing end. Other nucleotide sequences from this sample produce the same CDR3. This chain connects TRBV26 to TRBJ1-1; D gene uncertain. Trimming took off 6 bases at V and 0 bases at J, with 8 bases between the two ends. The CDR3 is made up of 13 amino acids. In germline, CDR1 is KGHPV, CDR2 FQNQEV (reference sequence). CDR3 bases read: TGTGCCAGCAGCCCGAATGCAAACACAGAAGTCTTC. This encodes CASSPNANTEVF. The full CDR3 protein is CASSPNANTEVFF. Using reference TRBV26 and TRBJ1-1 for the parts outside the CDR3, the full variable domain is NSKVIQTPRYLVKGQGQKAKMRCIPEKGHPVVFWYQQNKNNEFKFLINFQNQEVLQQIDMTEKRFSAECPSNSPCSLEIQSSEAGDSALYLCASSPNANTEVFFGKGTRLTVV.